These 17 T cell receptor beta chains were all obtained from the same sample, sequenced in a study of cytomegalovirus exposure and HLA in healthy donors. Produced via immunoSEQ multiplex PCR; TCRdb's table is partial and in-frame only. The table has 300,000 to 450,000 clones, just over 85% seen once. The sample consisted of PBMCs. The source is a woman between 18 and 29 years old in good health and CMV-seronegative.

The J gene is TRBJ2-7, the V gene TRBV29-1, with D tentatively TRBD2 (5 bases). This CDR3 comprises 12 residues. Trimming left V 1 base short and J 3 bases short, with 7 bases between. Germline V lookup: CDR1 SQVTM, CDR2 ANQGSEA. CDR3 sequence (DNA): TGCAGCGTTGAAGTCGGAGGCTACGAGCAGTACTTC. It codes for CSVEVGGYEQYF.

The V call is TRBV18, the J call TRBJ1-1; no clear D. Germline V gives CDR1 KGHSH, CDR2 LQKENI. The V and J ends lost 6 bases and 0 bases respectively, with 8 bases between them. The CDR3 totals 13 residues. DNA of the CDR3: TGTGCCAGCTCTTCAGATGTGAACACTGAAGCTTTCTTT. As protein: CASSSDVNTEAFF.

The CDR3 DNA reads as TGTGCCTGGAGTCATCAAGAGACCCAGTACTTC. This codes for CAWSHQETQYF. The chain combines TRBV30 with TRBJ2-5; D is unclear. V shed 2 bases and J shed 2 bases, with 3 bases lying between them. The germline V gene has CDR1 GTSNPN and CDR2 SVGIG (reference sequence). This CDR3 is built from 11 residues.

The chain recombines TRBV7-6 with TRBJ1-2; 7 nucleotides match TRBD1. The junction had 7 bases not matched to a gene; V was cut back by 0 bases and J by 6 bases. The CDR3 runs to 15 residues. CDR1 is SGHVS, CDR2 FNYEAQ, per germline. The CDR3 DNA follows: TGTGCCAGCAGCTTAGCGCATGGAACAGGGGATGGCTACACCTTC. Translation: CASSLAHGTGDGYTF.

The chain uses TRBV19 and TRBJ2-7, with D unresolved. This CDR3 comprises 16 residues. Germline V gene lookup returns CDR1 LNHDA and CDR2 SQIVND (reference sequence). V dropped 2 bases and J dropped 0 bases, with 14 bases sitting between them. The CDR3 sequence is CASSISPDILSYEQYF. The CDR3 DNA sequence: TGTGCCAGTAGTATATCTCCCGACATCCTCTCCTACGAGCAGTACTTC.

The rearrangement uses TRBV25-1 and TRBJ2-7, with D maybe TRBD1 (6 bases). The CDR3 length is 12 residues. Trimming took 4 bases from V and 6 from J, leaving 10 bases between them. CDR1 and CDR2 from the germline V gene are MGHDK and SYGVNS. The CDR3 DNA reads TGTGCCAGCAGTGTTGGGACAACCGAGCAGTACTTC. Translation: CASSVGTTEQYF.

J is TRBJ2-1 and V is TRBV7-9, with D perhaps matching TRBD2 (6 bases). V shed 3 bases and J shed 2 bases, with 20 bases lying between them. This CDR3 region has 18 residues. CDR1 and CDR2 from the germline V gene are SEHNR and FQNEAQ (reference sequence). The CDR3 region is CASSFAISKAGPYNEQFF. As DNA, the CDR3 is TGTGCCAGCAGCTTTGCGATTAGTAAGGCGGGGCCCTACAATGAGCAGTTCTTC.

This rearrangement joins TRBV27 to TRBJ2-5, with TRBD1 as a possible D gene (7 bases). Germline-derived CDR1 and CDR2 are MNHEY and SMNVEV (reference sequence). Trimming cost V 4 bases and J 4 bases, with 13 bases left between them. The CDR3 is made up of 14 amino acids. CDR3 DNA sequence: TGTGCCAGCAGTTCCACAGGGGAGGCAGAGACCCAGTACTTC. It specifies CASSSTGEAETQYF.

The chain employs TRBV27 and TRBJ2-7; D is perhaps TRBD2 (5 bases). This CDR3 has 14 amino acids. The V end lost 5 bases, the J end lost 0 bases, and 11 bases lay between the germline ends. The germline V gene has CDR1 MNHEY and CDR2 SMNVEV (reference sequence). Written as DNA, the CDR3 is TGTGCCAGCAGTATGAGGGTATCCTCCTACGAGCAGTACTTC. Its translation is CASSMRVSSYEQYF.

V is TRBV2 and J is TRBJ2-7, with TRBD1 matching 7 bases. There are 14 residues in the CDR3. The germline V gene has CDR1 SNHLY and CDR2 FYNNEI. V dropped 6 bases and J dropped 0; count of bases not matched to a gene: 5. The CDR3 protein is CASRGQMSSYEQYF. DNA of the CDR3: TGTGCCAGCAGGGGACAGATGAGCTCCTACGAGCAGTACTTC.

The chain couples TRBV10-3 to TRBJ2-5; 12 bases agree with TRBD2. J lost 3 bases, V lost 4 bases, and 9 bases had no gene match. From germline, CDR1 is ENHRY and CDR2 SYGVKD. CDR3 size: 17 residues. CDR3 in DNA: TGTGCCATCAGTGTAGGGCCTAGCGGGGGGGCTGAAGAGACCCAGTACTTC. Amino acids: CAISVGPSGGAEETQYF.

This chain uses TRBV30 with TRBJ2-7, with D possibly matching TRBD1 (6 bases). V lost 4 bases and J lost 5, with 18 bases in between. This CDR3 is 14 amino acids long. Germline V CDR1 and CDR2: GTSNPN, SVGIG (reference sequence). Here the CDR3 DNA reads TGTGCCTGGAACCCACAGGTCCCAGGGGACGAGCAGTACTTC. Its translation: CAWNPQVPGDEQYF. The full variable domain, completed using reference TRBV30 and TRBJ2-7, is SQTIHQWPATLVQPVGSPLSLECTVEGTSNPNLYWYRQAAGRGLQLLFYSVGIGQISSEVPQNLSASRPQDRQFILSSKKLLLSDSGFYLCAWNPQVPGDEQYFGPGTRLTVT.

The genes are TRBV5-6 and TRBJ2-5; the match to TRBD2 covers 11 bases. This CDR3 has 16 amino acids. V dropped 2 bases and J dropped 5; count of bases not matched to a gene: 8. Germline CDR1 and CDR2: SGHDT and YYEEEE. The CDR3 nucleotides are TGTGCCAGCAGCTTTCTAGCGGGGGGTCAGGAGGAGACCCAGTACTTC. Translation gives CASSFLAGGQEETQYF. Full variable domain (outside the CDR3, taken from reference TRBV5-6 and TRBJ2-5): DAGVTQSPTHLIKTRGQQVTLRCSPKSGHDTVSWYQQALGQGPQFIFQYYEEEERQRGNFPDRFSGHQFPNYSSELNVNALLLGDSALYLCASSFLAGGQEETQYFGPGTRLLVL.

The DNA of the CDR3 is TGTGCCAGCAGCCAAAAATTTAGTAGCAATCAGCCCCAGCATTTT. It specifies CASSQKFSSNQPQHF. This chain links TRBV4-2 with TRBJ1-5, with D unclear. Germline CDR1 LGHNA, CDR2 YNFKEQ. Trimming left V 2 bases short and J 0 bases short, with 8 bases between. The CDR3 covers 15 residues.

V usage is TRBV30 and J usage is TRBJ2-3; D gene ambiguous. The CDR3 runs to 13 residues. The ends were cut back, 1 base at V and 4 bases at J, with 9 bases in the middle. The germline gives CDR1 GTSNPN, CDR2 SVGIG (reference sequence). The CDR3 reads CAWSGAVADTQYF. The CDR3 DNA sequence: TGTGCCTGGAGTGGTGCAGTGGCAGATACGCAGTATTTT.

This chain uses TRBV4-1 with TRBJ1-4; weak D call: TRBD1 (6 bases). Germline values: CDR1 MGHRA, CDR2 YSYEKL. The CDR3 consists of 15 residues. Trimming shortened V by 4 bases and J by 0 bases, and 9 bases separated the two germline ends. This CDR3 is CASSPRGATNEKLFF. The CDR3 DNA is TGCGCCAGCAGCCCCAGGGGAGCAACTAATGAAAAACTGTTTTTT.

This clone was counted many times. This sequence joins TRBV5-1 and TRBJ1-1; no clear D gene. The germline V and J ends were trimmed by 0 bases and 7 bases, with 10 bases remaining between them. Germline V CDR1 and CDR2: SGHRS, YFSETQ. The CDR3 consists of 13 residues. CDR3 sequence reads: CASSLVTENEAFF. CDR3 DNA: TGCGCCAGCAGCTTGGTAACAGAGAATGAAGCTTTCTTT.